Listed below are T cell receptor beta chains from one sample, sequenced in a study of T cells expressing NK-cell markers. TCRdb reprocessed the 5' RACE reads and stores each CDR3 protein as one record, lacking DNA. The sample has about 150,000 distinct CDR3 sequences. The sequencing input was blood T cells: a sorted CD56 or NKG2C T cell subset, CD4+ or CD8+ T cells, or bulk PBMC T cells (not recorded which). The receptor source for this set is a woman between 50 and 59 years old in good health. CDR3s include the opening cysteine and the closing phenylalanine or tryptophan. Clone size is shown for a subset of rows, as once, few, many or a class of expanded clone.

j_gene,v_gene,abundance,CDR3aa
TRBJ2-5,TRBV2,.,CASRRGLQETQYF
TRBJ2-7,TRBV24-1,.,CATSDLGGPYSYEQYF
TRBJ1-5,TRBV12-5,.,CASGQDRGQHF
TRBJ2-1,TRBV7-3,.,CASSLTFRGPYNEQFF
TRBJ2-5,TRBV11-2,.,CASSLVRGAQETQYF
TRBJ2-1,TRBV13,.,CASSFRLTDNEQFF
TRBJ2-1,TRBV15,.,CATSGFGNEQFF
TRBJ1-4,TRBV4-2,.,CASSPTGGEKLFF
TRBJ2-5,TRBV7-9,.,CASSSTSFQETQYF
TRBJ2-1,TRBV7-9,.,CASFEGYNEQFF
TRBJ2-3,TRBV27,medium-sized,CASSLMSPDTQYF
TRBJ2-2,TRBV9,.,CASSAVREDTGELFF
TRBJ2-1,TRBV14,.,CASSRDSRIYGEQFF
TRBJ2-1,TRBV20-1,.,CSARDPLPTGEQFF
TRBJ2-7,TRBV4-1,.,CASSQLDRPSYEQYF
TRBJ2-7,TRBV5-1,.,CASSLWTSGSTYEQYF
TRBJ1-1,TRBV10-2,.,CASSESGAVEAFF
TRBJ1-2,TRBV27,.,CASGGQGVYTF
TRBJ2-1,TRBV6-4,.,CASSDLAGGYNEQFF
TRBJ1-2,TRBV9,.,CASSVDKGLIYGYTF
TRBJ2-3,TRBV12-3/TRBV12-4,.,CASSRGSGGLDTDTQYF
TRBJ2-5,TRBV24-1,.,CATGGGETQYF
TRBJ2-1,TRBV27,.,CASADSKGVDEQFF
TRBJ2-3,TRBV11-2,.,CASSLGVSGTSTDTQYF
TRBJ2-1,TRBV11-2,.,CASSFQTGRGNEQFF
TRBJ2-3,TRBV4-1,.,CASSLESSGRTDTQYF
TRBJ2-5,TRBV2,.,CASSLWVGQGETQYF
TRBJ1-2,TRBV5-1,.,CASSLSGTGGDGYTF
TRBJ2-7,TRBV6-5,.,CASSYGALAPTYEQYF
TRBJ2-1,TRBV5-6,.,CASSPIETSGSYEQFF
TRBJ2-3,TRBV4-1,.,CASTYTSGSTDTQYF
TRBJ1-5,TRBV9,.,CASSVSATPSQPQHF
TRBJ2-5,TRBV9,.,CASSRGGQETQYF
TRBJ2-5,TRBV4-1,.,CASSQVRTAETQYF
TRBJ2-1,TRBV4-1,.,CASSQAGGPPEQFF
TRBJ2-3,TRBV27,.,CASSPEWRGVSPTDTQYF
TRBJ2-1,TRBV6-2/TRBV6-3,.,CASSSVQAEDYNEQFF
TRBJ2-7,TRBV4-1,.,CASSQEGRDFYEQYF
TRBJ2-1,TRBV20-1,.,CSARDIRLAEPNNEQFF
TRBJ2-1,TRBV7-9,.,CASSHPRGQGSPNEQFF
TRBJ1-1,TRBV29-1,.,CSVPQGDSTEAFF
TRBJ1-6,TRBV27,.,CASSRGGISPLHF
TRBJ2-3,TRBV28,.,CASWTSTDTQYF
TRBJ1-5,TRBV2,.,CASSEAYVYSNQPQHF
TRBJ2-1,TRBV29-1,.,CSSRGAGGYNEQFF
TRBJ2-2,TRBV12-3/TRBV12-4,.,CASSPRGVPSGELFF
TRBJ2-3,TRBV20-1,.,CSASAEGRLTSTDTQYF
TRBJ2-3,TRBV11-2,.,CASSLNSGRAVLRDTQYF